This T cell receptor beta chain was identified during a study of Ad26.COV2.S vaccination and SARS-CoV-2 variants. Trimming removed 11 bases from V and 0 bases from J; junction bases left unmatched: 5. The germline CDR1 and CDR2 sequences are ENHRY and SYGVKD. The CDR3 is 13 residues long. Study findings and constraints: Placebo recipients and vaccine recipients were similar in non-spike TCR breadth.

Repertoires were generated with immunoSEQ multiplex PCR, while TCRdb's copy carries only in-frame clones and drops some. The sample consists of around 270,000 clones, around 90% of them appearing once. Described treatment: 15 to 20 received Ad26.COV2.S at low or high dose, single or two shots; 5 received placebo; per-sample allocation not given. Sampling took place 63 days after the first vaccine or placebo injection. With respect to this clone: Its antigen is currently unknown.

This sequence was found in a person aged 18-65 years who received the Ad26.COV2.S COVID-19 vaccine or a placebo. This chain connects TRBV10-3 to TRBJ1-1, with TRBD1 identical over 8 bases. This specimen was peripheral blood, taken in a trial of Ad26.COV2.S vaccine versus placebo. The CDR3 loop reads CASRTGMNTEAFF. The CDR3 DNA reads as TGTGCCTCAAGGACAGGGATGAACACTGAAGCTTTCTTT.